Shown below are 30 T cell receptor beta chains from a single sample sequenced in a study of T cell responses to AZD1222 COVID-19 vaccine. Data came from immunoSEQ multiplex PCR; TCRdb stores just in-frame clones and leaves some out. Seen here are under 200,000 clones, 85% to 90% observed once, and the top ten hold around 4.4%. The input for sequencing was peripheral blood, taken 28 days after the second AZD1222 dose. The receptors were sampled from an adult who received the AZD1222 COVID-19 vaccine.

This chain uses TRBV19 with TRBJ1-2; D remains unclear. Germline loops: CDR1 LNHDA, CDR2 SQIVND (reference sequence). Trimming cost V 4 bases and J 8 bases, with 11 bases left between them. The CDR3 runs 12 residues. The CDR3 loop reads CASSNTGGGYTF. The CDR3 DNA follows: TGTGCCAGTAGTAATACCGGAGGGGGCTACACCTTC.

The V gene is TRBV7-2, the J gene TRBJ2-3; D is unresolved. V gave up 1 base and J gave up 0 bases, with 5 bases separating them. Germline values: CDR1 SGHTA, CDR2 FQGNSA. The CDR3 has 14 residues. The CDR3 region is CASSLGPSTDTQYF. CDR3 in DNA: TGTGCCAGCAGCTTAGGACCTAGCACAGATACGCAGTATTTT.

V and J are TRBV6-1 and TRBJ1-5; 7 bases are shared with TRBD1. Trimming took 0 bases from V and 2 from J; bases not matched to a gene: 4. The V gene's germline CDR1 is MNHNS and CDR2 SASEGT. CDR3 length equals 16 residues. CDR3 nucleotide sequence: TGTGCCAGCAGTGAAGCAGAAGGACAGGGCAATCAGCCCCAGCATTTT. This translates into CASSEAEGQGNQPQHF.

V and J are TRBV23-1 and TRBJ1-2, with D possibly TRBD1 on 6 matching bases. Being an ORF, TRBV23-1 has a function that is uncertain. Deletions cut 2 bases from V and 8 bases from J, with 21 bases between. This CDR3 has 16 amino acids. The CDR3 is CASSQEVRGRHRGYTF. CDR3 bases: TGCGCCAGCAGTCAAGAGGTCAGGGGAAGGCATAGGGGCTACACCTTC.

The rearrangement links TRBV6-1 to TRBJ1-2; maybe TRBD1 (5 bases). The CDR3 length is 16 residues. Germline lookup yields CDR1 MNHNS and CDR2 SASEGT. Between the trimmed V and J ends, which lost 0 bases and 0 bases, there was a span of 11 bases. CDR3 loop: CASSEAGAQANYGYTF. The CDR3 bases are TGTGCCAGCAGTGAAGCTGGGGCTCAAGCTAACTATGGCTACACCTTC.

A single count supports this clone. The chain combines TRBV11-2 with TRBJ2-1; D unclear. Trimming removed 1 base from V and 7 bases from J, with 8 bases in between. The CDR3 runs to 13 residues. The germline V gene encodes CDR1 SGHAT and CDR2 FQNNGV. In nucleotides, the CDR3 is TGTGCCAGCAGCTTAGTTGGGGTAAATGAGCAGTTCTTC. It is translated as CASSLVGVNEQFF.

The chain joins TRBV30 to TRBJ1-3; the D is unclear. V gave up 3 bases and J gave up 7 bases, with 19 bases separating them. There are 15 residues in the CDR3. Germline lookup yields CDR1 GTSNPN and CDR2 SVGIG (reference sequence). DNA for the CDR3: TGTGCCTGGAGCCATCGCCGCGGGGTAGGGAACACCATATATTTT. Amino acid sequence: CAWSHRRGVGNTIYF.

CDR3 region: CASTRDRIYGYTF. The CDR3 DNA sequence: TGTGCCAGCACCAGGGACAGAATCTATGGCTACACCTTC. The rearrangement joins TRBV2 to TRBJ1-2, with TRBD1 matching 7 bases. This CDR3 comprises 13 residues. Germline V gives CDR1 SNHLY, CDR2 FYNNEI. V gave up 7 bases and J gave up 4 bases; unmatched junction bases: 6.

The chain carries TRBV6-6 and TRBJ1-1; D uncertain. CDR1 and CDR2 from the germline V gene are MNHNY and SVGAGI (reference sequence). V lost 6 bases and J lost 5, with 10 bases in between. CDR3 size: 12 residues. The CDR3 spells CASSPKETEAFF. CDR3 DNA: TGTGCCAGCAGCCCAAAGGAAACTGAAGCTTTCTTT.

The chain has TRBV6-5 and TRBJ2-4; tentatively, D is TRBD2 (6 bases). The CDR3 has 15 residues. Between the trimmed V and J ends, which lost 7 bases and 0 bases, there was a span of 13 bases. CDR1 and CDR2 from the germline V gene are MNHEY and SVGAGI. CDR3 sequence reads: CASNSGDLAKNIQYF. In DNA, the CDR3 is TGTGCCAGCAATAGCGGCGATTTAGCCAAAAACATTCAGTACTTC.

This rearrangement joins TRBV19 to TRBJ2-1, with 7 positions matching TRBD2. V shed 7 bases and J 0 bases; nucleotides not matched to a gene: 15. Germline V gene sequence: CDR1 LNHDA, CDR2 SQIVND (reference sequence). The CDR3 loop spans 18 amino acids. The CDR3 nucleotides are TGTGCCAGTACCCTCGGGGGGTCAGGGTTGAGCTCCTACAATGAGCAGTTCTTC. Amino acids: CASTLGGSGLSSYNEQFF.

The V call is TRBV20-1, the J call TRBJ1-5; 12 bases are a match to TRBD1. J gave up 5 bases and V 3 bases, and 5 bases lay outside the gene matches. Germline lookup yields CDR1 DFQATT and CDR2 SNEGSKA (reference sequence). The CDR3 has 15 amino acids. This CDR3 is CSASRDRGLDQPQHF. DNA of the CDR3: TGCAGTGCTAGTAGGGACAGGGGGCTGGATCAGCCCCAGCATTTT.

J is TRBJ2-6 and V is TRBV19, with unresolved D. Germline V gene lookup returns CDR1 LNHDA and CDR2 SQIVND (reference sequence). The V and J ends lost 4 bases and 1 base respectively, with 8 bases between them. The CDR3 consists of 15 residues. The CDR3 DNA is TGTGCCAGTAGTAGCACGATTTCTGGGGCCAACGTCCTGACTTTC. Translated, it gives CASSSTISGANVLTF.

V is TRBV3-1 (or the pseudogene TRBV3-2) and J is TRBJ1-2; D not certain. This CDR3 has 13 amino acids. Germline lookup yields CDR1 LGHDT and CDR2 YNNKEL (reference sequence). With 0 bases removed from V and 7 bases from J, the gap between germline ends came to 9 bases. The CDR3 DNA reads TGTGCCAGCAGCCAAGATCGGCTGGCTGGCTACACCTTC. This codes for CASSQDRLAGYTF.

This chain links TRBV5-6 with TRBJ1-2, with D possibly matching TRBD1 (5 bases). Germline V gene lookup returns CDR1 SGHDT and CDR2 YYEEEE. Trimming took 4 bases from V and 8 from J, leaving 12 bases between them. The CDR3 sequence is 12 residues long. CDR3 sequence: CASSAGNGGYTF. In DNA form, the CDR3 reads TGTGCCAGCAGCGCAGGGAACGGCGGCTACACCTTC.

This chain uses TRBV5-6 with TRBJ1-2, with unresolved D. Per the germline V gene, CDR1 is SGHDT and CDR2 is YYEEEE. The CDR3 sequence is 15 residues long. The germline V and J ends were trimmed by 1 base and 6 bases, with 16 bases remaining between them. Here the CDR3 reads CASSLYEGVGNGYTF. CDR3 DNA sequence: TGTGCCAGCAGCTTGTACGAGGGTGTGGGAAATGGCTACACCTTC.

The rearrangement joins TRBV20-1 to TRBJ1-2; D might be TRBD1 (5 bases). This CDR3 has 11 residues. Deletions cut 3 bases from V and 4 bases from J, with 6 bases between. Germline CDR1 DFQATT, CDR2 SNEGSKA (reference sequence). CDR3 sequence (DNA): TGCAGTGCTAGGGGGGTCTATGGCTACACCTTC. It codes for CSARGVYGYTF.

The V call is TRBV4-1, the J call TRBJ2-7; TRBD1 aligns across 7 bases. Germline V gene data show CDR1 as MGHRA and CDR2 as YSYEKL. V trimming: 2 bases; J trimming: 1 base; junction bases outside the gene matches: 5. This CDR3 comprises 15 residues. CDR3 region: CASSQTGTVSYEQYF. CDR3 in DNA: TGCGCCAGCAGCCAAACCGGGACAGTATCCTACGAGCAGTACTTC.

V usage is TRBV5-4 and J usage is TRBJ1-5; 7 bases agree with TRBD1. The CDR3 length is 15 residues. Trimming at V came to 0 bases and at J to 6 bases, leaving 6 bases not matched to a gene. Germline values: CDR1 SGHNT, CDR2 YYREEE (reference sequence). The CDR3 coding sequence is TGTGCCAGCAGCTTGGACAGGGGTATGGGTCAGCCCCAGCATTTT. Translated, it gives CASSLDRGMGQPQHF.

This chain's CDR3 is CASSLVRGGSSYNEQFF. CDR3 coding DNA: TGTGCCAGCAGCTTAGTTAGGGGGGGGAGTTCCTACAATGAGCAGTTCTTC. The chain links TRBV11-3 to TRBJ2-1; maybe TRBD2 (7 bases). V gave up 1 base and J gave up 1 base, with 14 bases separating them. The CDR3 totals 17 residues. CDR1 SGHNT and CDR2 YENEEA come from the germline V gene.

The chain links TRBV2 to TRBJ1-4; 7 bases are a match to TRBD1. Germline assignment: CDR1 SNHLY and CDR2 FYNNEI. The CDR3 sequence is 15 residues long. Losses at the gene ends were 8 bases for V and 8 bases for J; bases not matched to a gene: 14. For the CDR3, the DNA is TGTGCCAGCGTGACAGGGTATCCCCAAGCGGAAAAACTGTTTTTT. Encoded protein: CASVTGYPQAEKLFF.

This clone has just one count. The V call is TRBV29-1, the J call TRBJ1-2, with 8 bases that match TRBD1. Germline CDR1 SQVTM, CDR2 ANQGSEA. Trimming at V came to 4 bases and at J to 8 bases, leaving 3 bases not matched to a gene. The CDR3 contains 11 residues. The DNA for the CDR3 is TGCAGCGTTGCGACAGGGGAGGGCTACACCTTC. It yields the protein CSVATGEGYTF.

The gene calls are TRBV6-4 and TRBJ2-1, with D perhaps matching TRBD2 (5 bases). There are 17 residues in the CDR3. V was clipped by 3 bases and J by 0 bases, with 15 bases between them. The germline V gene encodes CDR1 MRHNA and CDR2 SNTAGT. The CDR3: CASSDHRRQSSYNEQFF. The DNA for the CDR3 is TGTGCCAGCAGTGATCATCGGAGGCAGAGCTCCTACAATGAGCAGTTCTTC.

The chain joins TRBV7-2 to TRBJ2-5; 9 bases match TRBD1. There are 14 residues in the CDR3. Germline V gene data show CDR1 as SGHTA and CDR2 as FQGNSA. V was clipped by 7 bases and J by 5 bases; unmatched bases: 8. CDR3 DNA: TGTGCCAGCACTACGGACAGGGGAAGGGAGACCCAGTACTTC. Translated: CASTTDRGRETQYF.

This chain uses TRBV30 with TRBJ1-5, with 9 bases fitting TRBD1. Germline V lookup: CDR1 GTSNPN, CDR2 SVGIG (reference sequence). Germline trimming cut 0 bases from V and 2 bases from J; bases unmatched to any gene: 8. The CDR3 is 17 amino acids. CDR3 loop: CAWSVMRGQGGNQPQHF. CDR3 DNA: TGTGCCTGGAGTGTTATGAGGGGACAGGGCGGCAATCAGCCCCAGCATTTT.

As DNA, the CDR3 is TGTGCCAGCAGCTTAGCTAGGGTGGAGGGGGCGGCACAGGGACGCACAGATACGCAGTATTTT. Translating gives CASSLARVEGAAQGRTDTQYF. V and J are TRBV7-6 and TRBJ2-3; D possibly corresponds to TRBD1 (7 bases). Germline V lookup: CDR1 SGHVS, CDR2 FNYEAQ. The CDR3 length is 21 residues. V shed 0 bases and J shed 1 base, with 26 bases lying between them.

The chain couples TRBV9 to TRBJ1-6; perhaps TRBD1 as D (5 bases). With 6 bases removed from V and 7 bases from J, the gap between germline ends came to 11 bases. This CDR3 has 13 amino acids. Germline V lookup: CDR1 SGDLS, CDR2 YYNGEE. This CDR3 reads CASKGLENSPLHF. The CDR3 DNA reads TGTGCCAGCAAGGGGTTAGAGAATTCACCCCTCCACTTT.

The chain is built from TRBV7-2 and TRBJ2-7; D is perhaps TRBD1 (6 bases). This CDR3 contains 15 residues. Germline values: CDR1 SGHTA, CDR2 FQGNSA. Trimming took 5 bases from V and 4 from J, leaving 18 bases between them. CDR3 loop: CASSLIRTAGYEQYF. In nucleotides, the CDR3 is TGTGCCAGCAGCCTCATTCGGACAGCCGGATACGAGCAGTACTTC. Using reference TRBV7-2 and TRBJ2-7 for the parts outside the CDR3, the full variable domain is GAGVSQSPSNKVTEKGKDVELRCDPISGHTALYWYRQSLGQGLEFLIYFQGNSAPDKSGLPSDRFSAERTGGSVSTLTIQRTQQEDSAVYLCASSLIRTAGYEQYFGPGTRLTVT.

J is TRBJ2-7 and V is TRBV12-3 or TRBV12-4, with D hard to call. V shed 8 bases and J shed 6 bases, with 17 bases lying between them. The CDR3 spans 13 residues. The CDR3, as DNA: TGTGCCAGCGGAGTCGGATCCACCAGCGAGCAGTACTTC. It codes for CASGVGSTSEQYF.

The CDR3 DNA follows: TGTGCCAGCAGCCAAAAAATAACAGCCGTTTATGGCTACACCTTC. This encodes CASSQKITAVYGYTF. V gene TRBV7-9 combines with J gene TRBJ1-2; D remains unclear. Germline CDR1 and CDR2: SEHNR and FQNEAQ (reference sequence). Deletions cut 5 bases from V and 5 bases from J, with 18 bases between. The CDR3 extends over 15 amino acids.